Listed here is a single T cell receptor beta chain. Antigen specificity is unknown. Assay: immunoSEQ multiplex PCR; the TCRdb copy retains only in-frame clones and omits some. The table shows some 4,600 clones, with around 70% occurring only once. This sample is part of a study of CD4+ T cells in melanoma. Study conclusions and caveats: A reported correlation linked neoantigen-specific CD4+ T cells to CD8+, macrophage and B cell function. Neoantigen-specific CD4+ T cells in melanoma reportedly had diverse differentiation states.

Germline V gives CDR1 MNHEY, CDR2 SVGEGT. V dropped 2 bases and J dropped 5 bases, with 15 bases sitting between them. This CDR3 is 15 amino acids long. The chain carries TRBV6-2 or TRBV6-3 and TRBJ2-5; tentative D call: TRBD2 (6 bases). This receptor was taken from a human donor with melanoma. The sequenced sample consisted of cells from a culture (not recorded whether cultured in vitro). The chain's CDR3 is CASSYLNGGRETQYF. For the CDR3, the DNA is TGTGCCAGCAGTTACCTTAACGGGGGTAGGGAGACCCAGTACTTC.